This TCR beta chain stems from a study of T cells in Graves' hyperthyroidism and ophthalmopathy. Points from the study as a whole: The model anticipated ophthalmopathy a median about six months pre-onset.

Germline-derived CDR1 and CDR2 are LNHDA and SQIVND (reference sequence). The length of the CDR3 is 13 residues. V was trimmed by 3 bases and J by 6 bases, leaving 9 bases between them. This clonotype was seen repeatedly, ten times or more. The antigen is undetermined. Amplification of TCR beta CDR3 regions was performed using RNA transcripts as template. A set of HTBI primers served as the primers for a first-round RT-PCR of the TCR CDR3. TCRdb independently ran MiXCR on the multiplex PCR reads; one entry per CDR3 protein. In the table there are about 180,000 distinct CDR3 sequences, about 17% of which are singletons.

The sample consisted of blood. This clonotype was obtained from a woman in her forties or fifties with Graves' hyperthyroidism. The rearrangement joins TRBV19 to TRBJ2-1; unclear D gene. The CDR3 bases are TGTGCCAGTAGTATCTCATTCCGCAATGAGCAGTTCTTC. Residues: CASSISFRNEQFF.